Listed here are 13 T cell receptor beta chains from one sample, sequenced in a study of blood T cell repertoires in COVID-19. Sequencing used immunoSEQ multiplex PCR; TCRdb keeps in-frame clones, though not all of them. This table has roughly 410,000 clones, approximately 91% appearing once. The material sequenced was peripheral blood. These receptors were taken from a woman aged 40 to 50 with COVID-19, enrolled during active disease.

A word on this clone: This same CDR3 is encoded by further DNA sequences in the sample. The rearrangement uses TRBV2 and TRBJ1-4; no clear D gene. Trimming took off 6 bases at V and 0 bases at J, with 8 bases between the two ends. This CDR3 comprises 14 residues. Germline V lookup: CDR1 SNHLY, CDR2 FYNNEI. For the CDR3, the DNA is TGTGCCAGCAGGCCCCGGGCAACTAATGAAAAACTGTTTTTT. Protein: CASRPRATNEKLFF.

The V and J genes are TRBV24-1 and TRBJ1-3; D is unclear. Germline-derived CDR1 and CDR2 are KGHDR and SFDVKD. Trimming stripped 1 base from V and 0 bases from J, with 15 bases between. The CDR3 contains 18 residues. The CDR3 protein is CATSDLLELLLSGNTIYF. In nucleotides, the CDR3 is TGTGCCACCAGTGATTTATTGGAGCTACTTCTCTCTGGAAACACCATATATTTT.

The V and J genes are TRBV2 and TRBJ1-3; 7 bases agree with TRBD1. Losses at the gene ends were 4 bases for V and 2 bases for J; bases not matched to a gene: 2. The CDR3 runs 14 residues. CDR1 and CDR2 (germline): SNHLY, FYNNEI. The DNA for the CDR3 is TGTGCCAGCAGTGTAGACAGGGCTGGAAACACCATATATTTT. Amino acids: CASSVDRAGNTIYF.

J is TRBJ2-6 and V is TRBV27; D uncertain. With 6 bases removed from V and 0 bases from J, the gap between germline ends came to 9 bases. Germline assignment: CDR1 MNHEY and CDR2 SMNVEV (reference sequence). This CDR3 has 15 residues. The DNA of the CDR3 is TGTGCCAGCAGCCCCTTCGGCTCTGGGGCCAACGTCCTGACTTTC. Translated: CASSPFGSGANVLTF.

This chain connects TRBV6-5 to TRBJ2-7; maybe TRBD2 (7 bases). The CDR3 consists of 14 residues. Germline V gene sequence: CDR1 MNHEY, CDR2 SVGAGI. V was clipped by 6 bases and J by 5 bases, with 17 bases between them. The CDR3 loop reads CASRHRRGANEQYF. The DNA of the CDR3 is TGTGCCAGCAGGCACCGCCGGGGGGCAAACGAGCAGTACTTC.

This clone was seen only once. V is TRBV28 and J is TRBJ1-2; possibly TRBD1 for D (6 bases). The length of the CDR3 is 14 residues. The germline V and J ends were trimmed by 5 bases and 3 bases, with 13 bases remaining between them. Looked up from germline, CDR1 is MDHEN and CDR2 is SYDVKM. The CDR3 sequence: CASSVRGMDYGYTF. The CDR3 nucleotides read TGTGCCAGCAGTGTGAGGGGGATGGACTATGGCTACACCTTC.

V gene TRBV3-1 (or the pseudogene TRBV3-2) combines with J gene TRBJ2-2; weak D call: TRBD1 (6 bases). The CDR3 is 17 residues long. The ends were cut back, 5 bases at V and 0 bases at J, with 16 bases in the middle. Germline V gives CDR1 LGHDT, CDR2 YNNKEL (reference sequence). CDR3 sequence: CASSYRTASANTGELFF. CDR3 bases: TGTGCCAGCAGCTATCGGACAGCCTCCGCGAACACCGGGGAGCTGTTTTTT.

The rearrangement links TRBV19 to TRBJ2-3, with TRBD1 identical over 10 bases. Germline lookup yields CDR1 LNHDA and CDR2 SQIVND (reference sequence). V was pared by 3 bases and J by 3 bases, with 6 bases of the junction left unmatched. CDR3 length equals 16 residues. The CDR3 loop reads CASSILPGQGTDTQYF. The CDR3 DNA reads TGTGCCAGTAGTATCCTACCGGGACAGGGGACAGATACGCAGTATTTT.

The chain uses TRBV7-3 and TRBJ2-1; a weak D match, TRBD2 (5 bases). CDR3 size: 17 residues. Trimming removed 0 bases at V and 0 bases at J, with 12 bases between. From germline, CDR1 is SGHTA and CDR2 FQGTGA. CDR3 sequence (DNA): TGTGCCAGCAGCTTAACGGGGAGAGGGAGCTCCTACAATGAGCAGTTCTTC. It codes for CASSLTGRGSSYNEQFF.

The V call is TRBV24-1, the J call TRBJ2-5; maybe TRBD1 (5 bases). With 3 bases removed from V and 4 bases from J, the gap between germline ends came to 20 bases. Germline CDR1 reads KGHDR; CDR2 reads SFDVKD. The CDR3 consists of 17 residues. For the CDR3, the DNA is TGTGCCACCAGTGATCCCGGACCGGGCCCTAGGGGAGAGACCCAGTACTTC. Encoded protein: CATSDPGPGPRGETQYF.

This clone occurred once. The rearrangement joins TRBV13 to TRBJ2-5; D possibly corresponds to TRBD2 (6 bases). Trimming shortened V by 4 bases and J by 5 bases, and 11 bases separated the two germline ends. CDR1 and CDR2 from the germline V gene are PRHDT and FYEKMQ (reference sequence). CDR3 size: 13 residues. The CDR3 loop reads CASSSSGEETQYF. The DNA of the CDR3 is TGTGCCAGCAGCTCCTCGGGAGAGGAGACCCAGTACTTC. Looking up the rest from reference TRBV13 and TRBJ2-5 gives the full variable domain: AAGVIQSPRHLIKEKRETATLKCYPIPRHDTVYWYQQGPGQDPQFLISFYEKMQSDKGSIPDRFSAQQFSDYHSELNMSSLELGDSALYFCASSSSGEETQYFGPGTRLLVL.

V gene TRBV6-2 or TRBV6-3 combines with J gene TRBJ1-3, with a weak D call TRBD1 (5 bases). The germline V gene has CDR1 MNHEY and CDR2 SVGEGT. V shed 4 bases and J shed 0 bases, with 13 bases lying between them. This CDR3 is 16 amino acids long. DNA for the CDR3: TGTGCCAGCAGTTTCCCGACAGACCACTCTGGAAACACCATATATTTT. It translates to CASSFPTDHSGNTIYF.

The chain is built from TRBV21-1 and TRBJ1-2; TRBD1 is taken as the D call from the table, unchecked against the DNA. TRBV21-1 is described as a pseudogene. The CDR3 totals 12 residues. In DNA, the CDR3 is TGTGCCAGCCCAGGGGTTCTGCGTGGCTACACCTTC. Encoded protein: CASPGVLRGYTF.